This T cell receptor beta chain was captured by sequencing in a study of Ad26.COV2.S vaccination and SARS-CoV-2 variants. Study-wide background: Within the COV1001 Ad26.COV2.S trial arm, the donor was enrolled. Regarding the study as a whole: Spike-specific CD8+ and CD4+ T cell responses reportedly showed substantial breadth after vaccination.

The repertoire was sequenced with immunoSEQ multiplex PCR; TCRdb's copy has only in-frame clones and lacks some. The sample records fewer than 400,000 clones, just under 85% being singletons. Notes on this clone: Its antigen is unknown.

Germline V lookup: CDR1 WNHNN, CDR2 SYGVQD (reference sequence). The CDR3 covers 14 residues. The trim removed 5 bases at V and 4 bases at J, leaving 4 bases unmatched. Treatment reported: some 20 received Ad26.COV2.S at low or high dose, single or two shots; a few received placebo; per-sample allocation not given. Collection of samples fell on day 63 after the first vaccine or placebo injection. This person who donated was an adult of 18-55 years in Boston. The J gene is TRBJ2-1, the V gene TRBV10-1; 8 nucleotides match TRBD2. The clonotype comes from a person aged 18-60 years who received the Ad26.COV2.S COVID-19 vaccine or a placebo. The starting material was peripheral blood, obtained in a trial of Ad26.COV2.S vaccine versus placebo. CDR3 nucleotides: TGCGCCAGCAGTCAGGGGACTAGATACAATGAGCAGTTCTTC. Its protein product is CASSQGTRYNEQFF.